The sequence of this T cell receptor beta chain was determined in a study of blood T cell repertoires in COVID-19 (dated by TCRdb to about 2020). General notes on the study: Collaborator samples came from the United States, Italy and Spain and covered acute and convalescent phases of COVID-19. Where available, HLA class I and class II types were taken from metadata supplied by the sample provider and were not determined by assay-based typing. The dataset comprised deeply sampled blood TCRbeta repertoires from subjects exposed to, actively infected with, or recovered from COVID-19. The material from the prospective study consisted of cDNA or gDNA derived from T cells, B-cell-depleted T cells, or PBMCs. The samples were drawn from the first 160 participants of the ongoing ImmuneRACE study and from 1,254 subjects provided by 6 global collaborators. The repertoires were released in a freely available public database meant as a resource for research on the immune response to SARS-CoV-2. Nearly every sample came with metadata listing a de-identified subject ID, COVID-19 status, age in years and sex.

TCRbeta CDR3 regions were amplified from genomic DNA using the immunoSEQ Assay, a bias-controlled multiplex PCR. In the source study's methods: The number of nucleated cells in each sample was estimated from the amplification of reference gene primers within the assay. Sequence reads were collapsed and filtered to measure the absolute abundance of every unique TCRbeta CDR3 rearrangement. For each sample, productive Simpson clonality was calculated by taking the square root of Simpson's diversity index across productive rearrangements. Imported from immuneACCESS, the table was reduced by TCRdb to in-frame sequences with V and J called. These copies leave out some clones; in studies compared against another copy, an unresolved V gene accounts for under half, and the cause of the remainder is not known. The DNA was the basis for D and trimming; V, J and clone size are from that table. This sample has 320,000 or so clones in its table, and approximately 88% of those were observed once. Jointly, the top ten make up 5% to 6% of the sample.

This clone was detected a few times. The specificity of this receptor is unknown. No much larger clone is present one base from it, and per-base qualities are unavailable. Findings and caveats that apply to the study as a whole: The quantity of clinical and demographic metadata differed by source and by participant and was supplied without curation.

The CDR3, from cysteine to phenylalanine, totals 17 residues. The entry retains the CDR3 DNA only, 51 bases that are in frame from base 1. CDR1 and CDR2, looked up from the germline V gene, are LGHNA and YNFKEQ. The junction shows trimming of 1 base on V and 2 bases on J, and the gene matches do not reach 10 bases of it. Participants in the prospective study were enrolled through a virtual design, were aged about 18 to 100 years, and lived in roughly 25 United States geographic areas. In the prospective study, participants were assigned to cohorts based on the clinical history participants reported in a screening survey and a study questionnaire. Recovered participants in ImmuneRACE Cohort 3 were defined by two consecutive negative NP/OP PCR tests, clearance by a healthcare professional, or resolution of symptoms. In the prospective study, mobile phlebotomists collected whole blood, serum and a nasopharyngeal or oropharyngeal swab from each participant. Additional blood draws and questionnaires over an approximately two-month period could optionally be provided by prospective study participants. Blood samples from the prospective study were shipped frozen or at room temperature prior to DNA extraction.

The chain joins TRBV4-2 to TRBJ2-7; 8 central nucleotides agree with TRBD2. The specimen was PBMCs or T cells enriched from blood (not recorded which). The sequence was obtained from a man in his thirties or forties who had recovered from COVID-19. CDR3 reads: CASSQGSQRGLTYEQYF. Here is the DNA: TGTGCCAGCAGCCAAGGTTCCCAGCGGGGGCTAACCTACGAGCAGTACTTC.